This T cell receptor beta chain is drawn from a study of identical twins. Germline V gene data show CDR1 as SGHAT and CDR2 as FQNNGV. This CDR3 has 14 residues. Trimming removed 0 bases from V and 5 bases from J, with 10 bases in between. Everyone who donated was a healthy Caucasian. Template switching added a universal primer binding site, and final cDNA carried unique molecular identifiers. Each CDR3 protein is one row after TCRdb ran MiXCR on the 5' RACE reads. This table has about 690,000 distinct CDR3 sequences, about 20% appearing once. A few counts support this clonotype. Its target is unknown. Study-wide results and limits: Invariant MAIT and iNKT cells are populations that could partly confound zero-insertion analyses.

The same sample was also used in a study of T cells expressing NK-cell markers. That study adds: Evidence did not settle whether expanded NKG2C+ T cell clones targeted HCMV.

This receptor was identified in a young woman in good health. Source material: PBMCs. The rearrangement links TRBV11-2 to TRBJ1-1; perhaps TRBD1 as D (6 bases). The CDR3 spells CASSLDRQGTEAFF. The CDR3 nucleotides are TGTGCCAGCAGCTTAGATCGGCAGGGGACTGAAGCTTTCTTT.